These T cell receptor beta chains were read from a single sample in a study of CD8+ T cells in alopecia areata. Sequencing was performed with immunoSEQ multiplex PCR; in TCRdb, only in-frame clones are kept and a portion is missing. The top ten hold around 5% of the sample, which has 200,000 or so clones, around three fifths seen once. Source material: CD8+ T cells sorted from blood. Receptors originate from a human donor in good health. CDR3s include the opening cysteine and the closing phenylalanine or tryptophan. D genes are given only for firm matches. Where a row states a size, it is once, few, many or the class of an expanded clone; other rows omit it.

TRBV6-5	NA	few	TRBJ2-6	TGTGCCAGCAGTTTCCTGGGCTCTGGGGCCAACGTCCTGACTTTC	CASSFLGSGANVLTF
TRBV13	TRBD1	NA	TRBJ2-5	TGTGCCAGCGGGACAGTGACAGAGACCCAGTACTTC	CASGTVTETQYF
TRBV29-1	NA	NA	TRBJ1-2	TGCAGCGTTGAAGGGCGGAATAACTATGGCTACACCTTC	CSVEGRNNYGYTF
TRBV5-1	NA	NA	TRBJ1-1	TGCGCCAGCAGCATTGGGCGCGTCTCGGGTTACACTGAAGCTTTCTTT	CASSIGRVSGYTEAFF
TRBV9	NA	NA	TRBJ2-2	TGTGCCAGCAGCGGCGGGACCTCGACCGGGGAGCTGTTTTTT	CASSGGTSTGELFF
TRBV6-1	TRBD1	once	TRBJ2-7	TGTGCCAGCCGGGACAGCTCCTACGAGCAGTACTTC	CASRDSSYEQYF
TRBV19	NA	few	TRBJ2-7	TGTGCCAGTAGTATAGGTGGAGGGGTCTACGAGCAGTACTTC	CASSIGGGVYEQYF
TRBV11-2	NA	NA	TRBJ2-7	TGTGCCAGCAGCTTAGGACTAGGTAGCTCCTACGAGCAGTACTTC	CASSLGLGSSYEQYF
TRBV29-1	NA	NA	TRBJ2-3	TGCAGCGTTGAACCGGGACTGGGGCCAGATACGCAGTATTTT	CSVEPGLGPDTQYF
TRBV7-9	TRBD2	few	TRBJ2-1	TGTGCCAGCAGCCCCCCGACTAGCGGGGTTCACAATGAGCAGTTCTTC	CASSPPTSGVHNEQFF
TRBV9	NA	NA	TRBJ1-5	TGTGCCAGCAGCACGGGACCTTCCAATCAGCCCCAGCATTTT	CASSTGPSNQPQHF
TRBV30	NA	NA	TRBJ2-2	TGTGCCTGGAGTGTAATAGGGGAGCTGTTTTTT	CAWSVIGELFF
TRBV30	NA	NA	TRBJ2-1	TGTGCCTGGAGGGCGGGACCCCGGGTGTCCGATGAGCAGTTCTTC	CAWRAGPRVSDEQFF
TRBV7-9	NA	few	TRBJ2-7	TGTGCCAGCAGCTCGGGAGTGGAGCAGTACTTC	CASSSGVEQYF
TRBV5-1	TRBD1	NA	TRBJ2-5	TGCGCCAGCAGCCCGGGGACAGGGGGAGAGACCCAGTACTTC	CASSPGTGGETQYF
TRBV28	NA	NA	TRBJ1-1	TGTGCCAGCACCTTCGATTCCAGGAACACTGAAGCTTTCTTT	CASTFDSRNTEAFF
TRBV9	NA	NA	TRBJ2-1	TGTGCCAGCAGCGTAGAGTCAGCCTACAATGAGCAGTTCTTC	CASSVESAYNEQFF
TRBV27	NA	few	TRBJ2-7	TGTGCCAGCAGTTTAGGTCCATCCTACGAGCAGTACTTC	CASSLGPSYEQYF
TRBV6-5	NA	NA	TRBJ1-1	TGTGCCAGCAGGGGGCCGAACACTGAAGCTTTCTTT	CASRGPNTEAFF
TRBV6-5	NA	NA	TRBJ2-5	TGTGCCAGCAGGCCAGCTAACGTCCAAGAGACCCAGTACTTC	CASRPANVQETQYF
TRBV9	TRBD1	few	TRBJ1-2	TGTGCCAGCAGCGGGGACAGGGGGCTCAGAGGCTACACCTTC	CASSGDRGLRGYTF
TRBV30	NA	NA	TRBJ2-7	TGTGCCTGGAGTGTACCCGGAGGGGACGAGCAGTACTTC	CAWSVPGGDEQYF
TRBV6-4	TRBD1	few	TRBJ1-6	TGTGCCAGCGCCCAGGGGGCGAATTCACCCCTCCACTTT	CASAQGANSPLHF
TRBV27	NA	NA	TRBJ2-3	TGTGCCAGCAGTACCCTCGGGAGCACAGATACGCAGTATTTT	CASSTLGSTDTQYF
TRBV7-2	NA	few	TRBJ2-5	TGTGCCAGCAGCTCAGTCGTCGGAAAGACCCAGTACTTC	CASSSVVGKTQYF
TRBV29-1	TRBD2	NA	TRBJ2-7	TGCAGCACTTTACTAGCGGGGGGCTCCAACGAGCAGTACTTC	CSTLLAGGSNEQYF
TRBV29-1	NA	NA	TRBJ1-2	TGCAGCGTTGAAAACTACGACCCCAGCTGGGGCTACACCTTC	CSVENYDPSWGYTF
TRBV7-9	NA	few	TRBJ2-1	TGTGCCAGCAGCCCTGGTCGCGGAACTTACAATGAGCAGTTCTTC	CASSPGRGTYNEQFF
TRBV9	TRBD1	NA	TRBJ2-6	TGTGCCAGCAGCGAACGGACAGGGAATGGGGCCAACGTCCTGACTTTC	CASSERTGNGANVLTF
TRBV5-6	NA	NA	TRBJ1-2	TGTGCCAGCGGGACACTTCCTAACTATGGCTACACCTTC	CASGTLPNYGYTF
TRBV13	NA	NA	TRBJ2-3	TGTGCCAGCAGCTCGGCCATAGGCGGTGGGGGGGCCGTAGATACGCAGTATTTT	CASSSAIGGGGAVDTQYF
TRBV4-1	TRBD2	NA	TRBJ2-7	TGCGCCAGCAGCACCCGGGAGGGCCCCTACGAGCAGTACTTC	CASSTREGPYEQYF
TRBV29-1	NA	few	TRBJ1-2	TGCAGCGTTGAAGAATACGGGGATGGCTACACCTTC	CSVEEYGDGYTF
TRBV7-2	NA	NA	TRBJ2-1	TGTGCCAGCAGCCCACTAGACAAGGGCTCCTACAATGAGCAGTTCTTC	CASSPLDKGSYNEQFF
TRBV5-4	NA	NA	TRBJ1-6	TGTGCCAGCAGCGGGGGCCCGTCTAGCTCCTATAATTCACCCCTCCACTTT	CASSGGPSSSYNSPLHF
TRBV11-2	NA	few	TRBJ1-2	TGTGCCAGCAGCTTAGAAGGGACACACTATGGCTACACCTTC	CASSLEGTHYGYTF
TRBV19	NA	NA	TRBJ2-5	TGTGCCAGTAGTGGCCGTCATAGGGTCTCTGTCTCGGCGGAGACCCAGTACTTC	CASSGRHRVSVSAETQYF
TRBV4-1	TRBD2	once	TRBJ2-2	TGCGCCAGCAGCCGGCTAGCGGGGGGCACCGGGGAGCTGTTTTTT	CASSRLAGGTGELFF
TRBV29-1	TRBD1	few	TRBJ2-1	TGCAGCGTTGAAGATTACTCGGACAGGGCCTACAATGAGCAGTTCTTC	CSVEDYSDRAYNEQFF
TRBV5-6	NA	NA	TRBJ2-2	TGTGCCAGCAGCTTGTATTTCAGGAGAGCTACCGGGGAGCTGTTTTTT	CASSLYFRRATGELFF
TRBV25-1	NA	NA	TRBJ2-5	TGTGCCAGCAGTGGGGGACTGGCGGTGGTGGAGACCCAGTACTTC	CASSGGLAVVETQYF
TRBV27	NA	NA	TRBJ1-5	TGTGCCAGCAGTAATCAGGGGCTCAATCAGCCCCAGCATTTT	CASSNQGLNQPQHF
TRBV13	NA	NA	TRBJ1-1	TGTGCCAGCCGGCGGGGCGGTTACACTGAAGCTTTCTTT	CASRRGGYTEAFF
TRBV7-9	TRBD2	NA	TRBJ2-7	TGTGCCAGCAGCTTCTCCCCCGGGACTAGCGGGGGGGCCTCCTACGAGCAGTACTTC	CASSFSPGTSGGASYEQYF
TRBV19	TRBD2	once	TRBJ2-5	TGTGCCAGTAGCCTAGGACTAGCGGGGGGGCCGGGGGAGACCCAGTACTTC	CASSLGLAGGPGETQYF
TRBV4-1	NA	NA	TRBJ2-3	TGCGCCAGCAGCCAAGACGGGACACCCTACACAGATACGCAGTATTTT	CASSQDGTPYTDTQYF